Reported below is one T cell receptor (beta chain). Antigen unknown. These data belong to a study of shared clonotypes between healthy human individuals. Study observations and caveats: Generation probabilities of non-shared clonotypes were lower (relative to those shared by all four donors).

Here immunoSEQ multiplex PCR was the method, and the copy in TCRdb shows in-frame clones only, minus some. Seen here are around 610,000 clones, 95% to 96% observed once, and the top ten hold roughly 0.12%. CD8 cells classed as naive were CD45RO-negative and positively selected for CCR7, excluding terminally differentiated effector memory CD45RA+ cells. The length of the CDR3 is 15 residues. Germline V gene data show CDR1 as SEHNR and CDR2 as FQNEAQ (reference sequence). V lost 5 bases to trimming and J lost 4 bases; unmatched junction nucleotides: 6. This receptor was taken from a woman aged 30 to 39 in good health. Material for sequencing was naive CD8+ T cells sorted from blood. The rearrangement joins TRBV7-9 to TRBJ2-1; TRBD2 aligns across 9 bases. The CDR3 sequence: CASSKSSGEYNEQFF. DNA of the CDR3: TGTGCCAGCAGCAAATCTAGCGGGGAGTACAATGAGCAGTTCTTC.